The present T cell receptor beta chain was sequenced within a study of control samples from healthy donors and cancer patients. Profiled with immunoSEQ multiplex PCR; TCRdb holds only in-frame clones, not every one. The sample includes around 130,000 clones, around nine tenths of them seen just once. The ends lost 0 bases at V and 6 bases at J; junction bases unmatched: 4. Germline lookup yields CDR1 LGHDT and CDR2 YNNKEL (reference sequence). The CDR3 contains 15 residues. The specimen sequenced was blood. The receptor was derived from a man aged 25 to 45 in good health. The chain employs TRBV3-1 (or the pseudogene TRBV3-2) and TRBJ2-2, with 7 bases identical to TRBD1. For the CDR3, the DNA is TGTGCCAGCAGCCAAGATTTGACAGGGTCCGGGGAGCTGTTTTTT. It yields the protein CASSQDLTGSGELFF.